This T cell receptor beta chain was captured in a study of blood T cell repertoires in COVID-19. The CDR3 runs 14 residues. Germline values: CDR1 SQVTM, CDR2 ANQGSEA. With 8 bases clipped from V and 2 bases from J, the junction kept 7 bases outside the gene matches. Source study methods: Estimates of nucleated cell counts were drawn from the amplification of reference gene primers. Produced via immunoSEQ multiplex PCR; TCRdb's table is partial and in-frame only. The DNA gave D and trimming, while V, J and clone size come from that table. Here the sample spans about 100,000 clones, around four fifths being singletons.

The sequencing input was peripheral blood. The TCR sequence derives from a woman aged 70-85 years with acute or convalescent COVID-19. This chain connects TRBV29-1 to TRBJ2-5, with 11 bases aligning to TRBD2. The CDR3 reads CSQGASGGQETQYF. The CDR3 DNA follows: TGCAGCCAAGGGGCTAGCGGGGGGCAAGAGACCCAGTACTTC.